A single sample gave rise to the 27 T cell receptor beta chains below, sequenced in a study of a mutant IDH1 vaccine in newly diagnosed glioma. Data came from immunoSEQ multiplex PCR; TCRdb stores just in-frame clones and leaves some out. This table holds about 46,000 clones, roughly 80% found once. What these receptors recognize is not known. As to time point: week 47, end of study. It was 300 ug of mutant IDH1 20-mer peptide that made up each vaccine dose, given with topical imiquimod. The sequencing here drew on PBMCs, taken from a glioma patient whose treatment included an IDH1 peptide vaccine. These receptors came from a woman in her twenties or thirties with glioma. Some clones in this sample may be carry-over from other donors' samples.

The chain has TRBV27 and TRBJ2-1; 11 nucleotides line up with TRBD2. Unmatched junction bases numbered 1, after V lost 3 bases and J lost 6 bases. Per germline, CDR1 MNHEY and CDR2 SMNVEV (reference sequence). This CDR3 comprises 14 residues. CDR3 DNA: TGTGCCAGCAGTTTCGGGACTAGCGGCAATGAGCAGTTCTTC. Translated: CASSFGTSGNEQFF.

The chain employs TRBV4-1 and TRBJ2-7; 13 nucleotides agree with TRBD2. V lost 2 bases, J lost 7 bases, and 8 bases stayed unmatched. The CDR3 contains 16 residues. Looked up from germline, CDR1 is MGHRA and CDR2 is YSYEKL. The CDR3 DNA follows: TGCGCCAGCAGCCAACCGACTAGCGGGAGGCGTTGGGAGCAGTACTTC. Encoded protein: CASSQPTSGRRWEQYF.

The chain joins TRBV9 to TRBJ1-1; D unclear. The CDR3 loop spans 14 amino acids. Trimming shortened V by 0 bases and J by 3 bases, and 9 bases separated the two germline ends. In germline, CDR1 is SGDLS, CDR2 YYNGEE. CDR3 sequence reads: CASSVAGADTEAFF. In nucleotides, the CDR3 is TGTGCCAGCAGCGTAGCAGGAGCGGACACTGAAGCTTTCTTT.

Here the CDR3 reads CATTQGNTEAFF. The CDR3 nucleotides are TGTGCTACCACACAGGGGAACACTGAAGCTTTCTTT. The chain joins TRBV12-5 to TRBJ1-1; TRBD1 might be the D (6 bases). Trimming stripped 10 bases from V and 1 base from J, with 10 bases between. Germline V CDR1 and CDR2: LGHNT, FRNRAP. The CDR3 covers 12 residues.

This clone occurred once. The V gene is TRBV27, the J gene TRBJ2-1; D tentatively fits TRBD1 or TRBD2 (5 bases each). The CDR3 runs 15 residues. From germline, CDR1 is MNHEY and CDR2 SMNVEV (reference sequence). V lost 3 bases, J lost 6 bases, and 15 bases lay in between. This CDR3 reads CASSLRGPSPNEQFF. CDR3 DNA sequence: TGTGCCAGCAGTTTGAGGGGCCCATCCCCCAATGAGCAGTTCTTC.

The CDR3 loop is CAISDSHEQFF. In nucleotides, the CDR3 is TGTGCCATCAGTGACAGCCATGAGCAGTTCTTC. The chain couples TRBV10-3 to TRBJ2-1; D remains ambiguous. This CDR3 has 11 amino acids. Germline assignment: CDR1 ENHRY and CDR2 SYGVKD. V dropped 3 bases and J dropped 8 bases, with 5 bases sitting between them.

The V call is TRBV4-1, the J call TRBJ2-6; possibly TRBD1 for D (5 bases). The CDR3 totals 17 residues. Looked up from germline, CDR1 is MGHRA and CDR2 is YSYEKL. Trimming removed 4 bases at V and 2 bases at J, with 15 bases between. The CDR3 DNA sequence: TGCGCCAGCAGCCCCCCGCAGGGAAGAGCTGGGGCCAACGTCCTGACTTTC. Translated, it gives CASSPPQGRAGANVLTF.

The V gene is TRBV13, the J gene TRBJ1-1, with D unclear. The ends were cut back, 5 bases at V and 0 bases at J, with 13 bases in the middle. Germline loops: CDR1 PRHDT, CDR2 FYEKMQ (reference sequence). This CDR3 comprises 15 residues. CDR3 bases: TGTGCCAGCAGCCTACGAGGGAGCATGAACACTGAAGCTTTCTTT. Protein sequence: CASSLRGSMNTEAFF. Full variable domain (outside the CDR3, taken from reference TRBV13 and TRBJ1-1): AAGVIQSPRHLIKEKRETATLKCYPIPRHDTVYWYQQGPGQDPQFLISFYEKMQSDKGSIPDRFSAQQFSDYHSELNMSSLELGDSALYFCASSLRGSMNTEAFFGQGTRLTVV.

The CDR3 region is CASSLNRGGTEAFF. DNA for the CDR3: TGTGCCAGCAGCTTGAACAGGGGGGGCACTGAAGCTTTCTTT. The chain has TRBV7-8 and TRBJ1-1; 8 nucleotides align to TRBD1. Germline CDR1 and CDR2: SGHVS and FQNEAQ. With V trimmed by 3 bases and J by 4 bases, 4 bases remained unmatched. This CDR3 contains 14 residues.

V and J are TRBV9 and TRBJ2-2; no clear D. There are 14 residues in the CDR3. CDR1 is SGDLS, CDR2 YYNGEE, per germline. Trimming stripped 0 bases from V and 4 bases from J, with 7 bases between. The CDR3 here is CASSVAPATGELFF. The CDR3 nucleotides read TGTGCCAGCAGCGTAGCGCCCGCCACCGGGGAGCTGTTTTTT.

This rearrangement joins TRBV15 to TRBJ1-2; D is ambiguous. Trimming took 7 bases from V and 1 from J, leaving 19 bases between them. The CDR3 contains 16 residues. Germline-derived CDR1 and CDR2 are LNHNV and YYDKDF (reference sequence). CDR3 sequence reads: CATTSEYAGLNYGYTF. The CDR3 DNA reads TGTGCCACCACCTCAGAATACGCGGGTCTTAACTATGGCTACACCTTC. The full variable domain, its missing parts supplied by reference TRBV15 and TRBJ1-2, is DAMVIQNPRYQVTQFGKPVTLSCSQTLNHNVMYWYQQKSSQAPKLLFHYYDKDFNNEADTPDNFQSRRPNTSFCFLDIRSPGLGDTAMYLCATTSEYAGLNYGYTFGSGTRLTVV.

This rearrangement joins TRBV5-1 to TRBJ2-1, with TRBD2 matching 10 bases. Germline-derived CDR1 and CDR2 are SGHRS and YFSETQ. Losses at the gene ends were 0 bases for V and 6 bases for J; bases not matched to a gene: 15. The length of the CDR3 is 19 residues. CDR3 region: CASSLEGLLPGLASNEQFF. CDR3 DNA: TGCGCCAGCAGCTTGGAAGGCCTACTTCCGGGACTAGCGTCCAATGAGCAGTTCTTC.

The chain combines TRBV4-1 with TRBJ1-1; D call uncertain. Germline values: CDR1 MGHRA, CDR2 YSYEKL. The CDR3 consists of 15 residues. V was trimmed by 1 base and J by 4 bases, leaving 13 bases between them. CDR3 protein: CASSQVGQVGTEAFF. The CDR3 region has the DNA TGCGCCAGCAGCCAAGTAGGCCAAGTGGGCACTGAAGCTTTCTTT.

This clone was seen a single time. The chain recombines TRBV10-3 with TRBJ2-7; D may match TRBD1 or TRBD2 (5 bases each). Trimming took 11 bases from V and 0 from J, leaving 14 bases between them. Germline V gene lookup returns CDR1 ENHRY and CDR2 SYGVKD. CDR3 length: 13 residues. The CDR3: CAARRDDSYEQYF. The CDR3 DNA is TGTGCCGCCCGCCGGGACGACTCCTACGAGCAGTACTTC.

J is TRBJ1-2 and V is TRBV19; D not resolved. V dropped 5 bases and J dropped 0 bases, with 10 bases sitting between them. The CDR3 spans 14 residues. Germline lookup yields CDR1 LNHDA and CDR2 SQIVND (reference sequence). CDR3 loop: CASSWTAANYGYTF. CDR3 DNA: TGTGCCAGTAGTTGGACGGCAGCTAACTATGGCTACACCTTC.

The CDR3, as DNA: TGTGCCAGTAGTATAGCCCGGACAGGGGCCCTTTACGAAAAACTGTTTTTT. Amino acids: CASSIARTGALYEKLFF. This rearrangement joins TRBV19 to TRBJ1-4; 9 nucleotides line up with TRBD1. Germline CDR1 and CDR2: LNHDA and SQIVND (reference sequence). With 1 base clipped from V and 8 bases from J, the junction kept 11 bases outside the gene matches. The CDR3 is 17 amino acids.

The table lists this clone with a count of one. CDR3 region: CASSPGAGRTNVLTF. CDR3 DNA sequence: TGTGCCAGCAGTCCTGGGGCGGGGAGGACCAACGTCCTGACTTTC. The chain links TRBV25-1 to TRBJ2-6; weak D call: TRBD2 (6 bases). The CDR3 is made up of 15 amino acids. V dropped 5 bases and J dropped 8 bases, with 16 bases sitting between them. CDR1 and CDR2 (germline): MGHDK, SYGVNS.

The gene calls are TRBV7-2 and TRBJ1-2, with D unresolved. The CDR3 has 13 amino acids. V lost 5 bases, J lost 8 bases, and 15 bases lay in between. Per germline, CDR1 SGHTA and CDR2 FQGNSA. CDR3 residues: CASSGGPRRGYTF. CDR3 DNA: TGTGCCAGCAGCGGAGGCCCCCGGCGAGGCTACACCTTC.

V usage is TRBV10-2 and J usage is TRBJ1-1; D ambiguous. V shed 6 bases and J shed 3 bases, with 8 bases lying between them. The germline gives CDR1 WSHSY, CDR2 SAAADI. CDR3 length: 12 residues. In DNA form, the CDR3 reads TGCGCCAGCAGAGAGAGTTACACTGAAGCTTTCTTT. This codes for CASRESYTEAFF.

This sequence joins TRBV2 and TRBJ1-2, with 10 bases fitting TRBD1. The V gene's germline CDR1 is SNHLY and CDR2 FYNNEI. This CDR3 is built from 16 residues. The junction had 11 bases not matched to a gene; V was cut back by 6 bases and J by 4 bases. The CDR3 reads CASREDRGRFFYGYTF. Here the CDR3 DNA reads TGTGCCAGCAGGGAGGACAGGGGGAGGTTCTTCTATGGCTACACCTTC.

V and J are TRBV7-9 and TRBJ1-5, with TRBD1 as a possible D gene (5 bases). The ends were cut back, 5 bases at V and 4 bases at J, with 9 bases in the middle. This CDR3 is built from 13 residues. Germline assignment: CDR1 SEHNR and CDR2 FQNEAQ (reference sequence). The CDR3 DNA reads TGTGCCAGCAGCCGGGACGGGAATCAGCCCCAGCATTTT. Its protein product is CASSRDGNQPQHF.

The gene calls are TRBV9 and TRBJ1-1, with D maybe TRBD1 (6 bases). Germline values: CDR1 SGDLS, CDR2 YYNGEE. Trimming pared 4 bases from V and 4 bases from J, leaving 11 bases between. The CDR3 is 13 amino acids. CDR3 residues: CASSLGGGTEAFF. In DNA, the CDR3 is TGTGCCAGCAGCCTAGGGGGGGGCACTGAAGCTTTCTTT.

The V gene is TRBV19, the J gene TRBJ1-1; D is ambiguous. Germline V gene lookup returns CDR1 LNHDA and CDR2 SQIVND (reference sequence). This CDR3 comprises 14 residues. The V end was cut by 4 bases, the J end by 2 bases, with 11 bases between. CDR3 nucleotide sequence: TGTGCCAGTAGTACCGGACTGAGCAACACTGAAGCTTTCTTT. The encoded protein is CASSTGLSNTEAFF.

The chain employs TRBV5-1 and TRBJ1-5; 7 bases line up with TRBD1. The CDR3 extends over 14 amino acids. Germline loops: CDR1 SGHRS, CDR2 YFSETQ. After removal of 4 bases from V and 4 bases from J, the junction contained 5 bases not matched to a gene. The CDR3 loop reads CASSEGQINQPQHF. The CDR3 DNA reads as TGCGCCAGCAGCGAGGGACAGATTAATCAGCCCCAGCATTTT.

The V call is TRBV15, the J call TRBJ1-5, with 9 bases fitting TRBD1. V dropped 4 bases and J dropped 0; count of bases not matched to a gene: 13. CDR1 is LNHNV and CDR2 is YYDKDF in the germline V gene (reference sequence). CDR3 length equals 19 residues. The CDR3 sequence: CATSIQGGQGGYSNQPQHF. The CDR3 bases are TGTGCCACCAGCATTCAAGGGGGACAGGGTGGTTATAGCAATCAGCCCCAGCATTTT.

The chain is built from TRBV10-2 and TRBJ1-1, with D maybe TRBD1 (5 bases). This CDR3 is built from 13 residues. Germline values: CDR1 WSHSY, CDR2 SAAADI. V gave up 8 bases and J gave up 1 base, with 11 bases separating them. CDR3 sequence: CASGGGRNTEAFF. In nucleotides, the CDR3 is TGCGCCAGCGGGGGGGGGAGGAACACTGAAGCTTTCTTT.

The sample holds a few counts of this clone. CDR3 loop: CSTNREAFF. In nucleotides, the CDR3 is TGCAGTACAAACAGAGAAGCTTTCTTT. The chain recombines TRBV20-1 with TRBJ1-1; D not resolved. CDR1 DFQATT and CDR2 SNEGSKA come from the germline V gene (reference sequence). The length of the CDR3 is 9 residues. V shed 8 bases and J shed 8 bases, with 9 bases lying between them.